This T cell receptor beta chain emerged from a study of Ad26.COV2.S vaccination and SARS-CoV-2 variants. Study overall: Donor was assigned to the Ad26.COV2.S arm of trial COV1001. Study-level points and caveats: Among vaccine recipients, spike-specific TCR breadth exceeded that of placebo recipients. There was a possibility that the TCR breadth and depth analyses underestimated total T cell responses. The study found similar non-spike TCR breadth in vaccine and placebo recipients.

Sequencing was performed with immunoSEQ multiplex PCR; in TCRdb, only in-frame clones are kept and a portion is missing. The sample contains hundreds of thousands of clones, around 90% of which appear only once. Ten or more counts support this clone. Its antigen is still unknown. The CDR3 is 13 amino acids. V was clipped by 1 base and J by 3 bases, with 7 bases between them. Germline CDR1 SGHNT, CDR2 YYREEE (reference sequence). Treatment meaning: approximately 18 received Ad26.COV2.S at low or high dose, single or two shots; five or six received placebo; per-sample allocation not given. The investigators took samples on day 63 after the first vaccine or placebo injection.

Material: peripheral blood, obtained in a trial of Ad26.COV2.S vaccine versus placebo. This TCR was sampled from a person aged 18-60 years who received the Ad26.COV2.S COVID-19 vaccine or a placebo. This chain connects TRBV5-4 to TRBJ1-1; D unclear. The CDR3 sequence: CASSLNVDTEAFF. CDR3 sequence (DNA): TGTGCCAGCAGCTTGAATGTGGACACTGAAGCTTTCTTT.